Described below is a single TCR beta chain sequence and its context. Its antigen is undetermined. Every individual CD8+ T cell subset underwent sorting in triplicate at around 300,000 cells apiece. Naive CD8+ T cells had a CD45RO-CCR7+CD27+CD95- phenotype. The CDR3 consists of 14 residues. The germline V gene has CDR1 SGHKS and CDR2 YYEKEE (reference sequence). These data originate in a study of CXCR3-negative and CXCR3-positive naive CD8 T cells. The libraries of TRB cDNA were constructed through 5' RACE using UMI labels. TCRdb reanalyzed the 5' RACE reads and collapses them to one entry per CDR3 protein, without DNA. Across some 130,000 distinct CDR3 sequences, the top ten clones capture 0.4% to 0.45% of the sample. General study points: Comparably high diversity was seen in both naive subsets, and much lower diversity in memory CD8+ cells. The study found more hydrophobic TRB CDR3s in CXCR3-positive naive cells than in CXCR3-negative naive cells.

The sequencing sample was made of naive CXCR3+ CD8+ T cells from blood. Subset reported: CD45RO-CCR7+CD27+CD95- naive CD8+ T cells expressing CXCR3 (TNR3+). The chain recombines TRBV5-5 with TRBJ2-1; absent DNA, TCRdb's TRBD2 call cannot be checked. This clonotype was obtained from a human donor in good health. Some clones in this sample may be carry-over from other donors' samples. The CDR3 spells CASSSWAVYNEQFF.